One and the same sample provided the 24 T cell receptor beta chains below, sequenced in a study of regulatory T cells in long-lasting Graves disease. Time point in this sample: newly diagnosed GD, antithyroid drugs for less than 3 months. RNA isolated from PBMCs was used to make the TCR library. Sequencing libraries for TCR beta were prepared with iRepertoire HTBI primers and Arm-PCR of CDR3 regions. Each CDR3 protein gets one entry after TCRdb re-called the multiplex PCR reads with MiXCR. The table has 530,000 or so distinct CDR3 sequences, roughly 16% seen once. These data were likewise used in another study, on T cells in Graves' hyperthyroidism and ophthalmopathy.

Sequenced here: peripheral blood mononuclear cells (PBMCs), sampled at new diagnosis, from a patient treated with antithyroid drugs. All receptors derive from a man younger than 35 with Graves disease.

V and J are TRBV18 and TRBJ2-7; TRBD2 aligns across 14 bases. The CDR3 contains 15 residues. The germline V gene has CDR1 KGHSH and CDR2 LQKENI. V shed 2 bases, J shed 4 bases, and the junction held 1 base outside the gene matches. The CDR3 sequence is CASSPWTSGRYEQYF. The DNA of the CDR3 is TGTGCCAGCTCACCATGGACTAGCGGGAGGTACGAGCAGTACTTC.

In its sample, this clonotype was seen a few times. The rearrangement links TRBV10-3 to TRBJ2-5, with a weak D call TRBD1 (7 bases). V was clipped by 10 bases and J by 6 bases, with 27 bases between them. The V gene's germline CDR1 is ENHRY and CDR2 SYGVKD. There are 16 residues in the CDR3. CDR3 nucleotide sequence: TGTGCCACCAACCCGGGGGTTGATACAGGGGAAAAGACCCAGTACTTC. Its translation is CATNPGVDTGEKTQYF.

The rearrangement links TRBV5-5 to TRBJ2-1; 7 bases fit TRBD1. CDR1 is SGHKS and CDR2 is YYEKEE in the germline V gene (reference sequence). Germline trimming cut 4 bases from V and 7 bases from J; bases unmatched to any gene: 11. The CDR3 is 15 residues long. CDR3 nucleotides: TGTGCCAGCAGCCAACCCAGACAGGGAAGTAATGAGCAGTTCTTC. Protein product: CASSQPRQGSNEQFF.

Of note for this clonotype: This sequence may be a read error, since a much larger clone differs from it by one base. The chain's CDR3 is CASNYGGTEQYF. CDR3 nucleotides: TGTGCCAGCAACTACGGTGGTACTGAGCAGTACTTC. The V gene is TRBV28, the J gene TRBJ2-7; unclear D gene. This CDR3 has 12 amino acids. Germline lookup yields CDR1 MDHEN and CDR2 SYDVKM. Trimming pared 7 bases from V and 7 bases from J, leaving 14 bases between.

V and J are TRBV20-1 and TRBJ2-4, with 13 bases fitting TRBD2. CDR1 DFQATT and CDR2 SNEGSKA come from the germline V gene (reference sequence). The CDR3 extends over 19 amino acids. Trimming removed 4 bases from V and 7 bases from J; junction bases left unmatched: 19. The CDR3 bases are TGCAGTGCTACTGGAGGCACTAGCGGGAGGGAAAGTTACGATAACATTCAGTACTTC. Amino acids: CSATGGTSGRESYDNIQYF.

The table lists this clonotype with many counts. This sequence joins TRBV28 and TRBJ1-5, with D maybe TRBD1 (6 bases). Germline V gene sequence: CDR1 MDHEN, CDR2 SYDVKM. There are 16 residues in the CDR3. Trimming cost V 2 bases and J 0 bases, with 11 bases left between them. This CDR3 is CASSLTQGYSNQPQHF. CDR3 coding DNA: TGTGCCAGCAGTTTAACTCAGGGGTATAGCAATCAGCCCCAGCATTTT.

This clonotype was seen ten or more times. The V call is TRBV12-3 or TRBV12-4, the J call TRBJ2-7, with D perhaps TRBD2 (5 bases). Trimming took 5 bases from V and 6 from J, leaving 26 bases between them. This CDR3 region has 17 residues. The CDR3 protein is CASSPSRVDVPYFEQYF. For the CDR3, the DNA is TGTGCCAGCAGTCCATCGAGGGTGGATGTCCCTTATTTCGAGCAGTACTTC.

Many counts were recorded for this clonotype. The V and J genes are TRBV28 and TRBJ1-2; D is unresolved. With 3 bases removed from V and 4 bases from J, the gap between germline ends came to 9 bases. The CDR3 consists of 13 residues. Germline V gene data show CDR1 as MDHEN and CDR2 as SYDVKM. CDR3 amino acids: CASSLNRSYGYTF. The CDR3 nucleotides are TGTGCCAGCAGTTTGAACCGAAGCTATGGCTACACCTTC.

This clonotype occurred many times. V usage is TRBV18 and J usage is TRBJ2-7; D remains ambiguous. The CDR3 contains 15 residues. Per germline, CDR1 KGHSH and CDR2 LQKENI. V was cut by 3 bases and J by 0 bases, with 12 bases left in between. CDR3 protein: CASSPLDMSSYEQYF. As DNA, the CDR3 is TGTGCCAGCTCACCCTTAGACATGAGCTCCTACGAGCAGTACTTC.

The CDR3 coding sequence is TGTGCCAGTAGCCGGGAGGGGGGCTCGGACACCGGGGAGCTGTTTTTT. It is translated as CASSREGGSDTGELFF. The genes are TRBV19 and TRBJ2-2; 8 bases match TRBD2. Germline CDR1 is LNHDA and CDR2 is SQIVND (reference sequence). This CDR3 spans 16 amino acids. After removal of 6 bases from V and 3 bases from J, the junction contained 9 bases not matched to a gene.

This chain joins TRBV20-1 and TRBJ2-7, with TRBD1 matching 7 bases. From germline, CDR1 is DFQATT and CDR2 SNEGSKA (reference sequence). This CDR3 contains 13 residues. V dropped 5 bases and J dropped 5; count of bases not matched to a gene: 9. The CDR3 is CSAPKRGQDEQYF. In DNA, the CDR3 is TGCAGTGCTCCCAAGCGCGGACAGGACGAGCAGTACTTC.

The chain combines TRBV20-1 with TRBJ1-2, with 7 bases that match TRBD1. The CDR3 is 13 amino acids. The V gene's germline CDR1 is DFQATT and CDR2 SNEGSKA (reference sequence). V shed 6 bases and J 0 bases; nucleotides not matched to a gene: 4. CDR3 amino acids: CSARDSSNYGYTF. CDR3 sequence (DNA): TGCAGTGCCCGGGACAGCTCTAACTATGGCTACACCTTC.

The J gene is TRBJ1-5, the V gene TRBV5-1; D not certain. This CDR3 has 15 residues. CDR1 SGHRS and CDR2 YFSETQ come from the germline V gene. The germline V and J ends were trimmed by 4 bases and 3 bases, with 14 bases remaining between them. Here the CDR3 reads CASSEDPNNNQPQHF. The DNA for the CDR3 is TGCGCCAGCAGCGAGGACCCTAATAACAATCAGCCCCAGCATTTT.

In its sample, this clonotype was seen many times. The CDR3 sequence: CASSLGTAGFDTQYF. In nucleotides, the CDR3 is TGTGCCAGCAGCTTAGGGACTGCAGGGTTTGATACGCAGTATTTT. The V gene is TRBV7-2, the J gene TRBJ2-3; D possibly matches TRBD1 or TRBD2 (5 bases each). CDR3 size: 15 residues. Germline CDR1 and CDR2: SGHTA and FQGNSA. Trimming shortened V by 1 base and J by 6 bases, and 14 bases separated the two germline ends.

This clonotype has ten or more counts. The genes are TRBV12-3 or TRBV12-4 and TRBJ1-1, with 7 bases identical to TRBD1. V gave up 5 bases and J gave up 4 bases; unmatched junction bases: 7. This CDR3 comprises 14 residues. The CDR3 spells CASSGGGTATEAFF. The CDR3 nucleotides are TGTGCCAGCAGTGGGGGCGGGACAGCCACTGAAGCTTTCTTT.

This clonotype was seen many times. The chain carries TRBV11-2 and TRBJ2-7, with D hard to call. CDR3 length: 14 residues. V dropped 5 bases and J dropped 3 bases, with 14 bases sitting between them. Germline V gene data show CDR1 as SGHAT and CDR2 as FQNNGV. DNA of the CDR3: TGTGCCAGCAGCCGCCGGGCCCCTCTCTACGAGCAGTACTTC. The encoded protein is CASSRRAPLYEQYF.

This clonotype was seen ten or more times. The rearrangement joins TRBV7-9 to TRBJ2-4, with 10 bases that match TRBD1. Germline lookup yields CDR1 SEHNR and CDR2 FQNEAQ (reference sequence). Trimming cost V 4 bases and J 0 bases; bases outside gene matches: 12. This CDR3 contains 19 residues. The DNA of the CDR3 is TGTGCCAGCAGCTACAGATCCGACAGGGGGCCGACAGCCAAAAACATTCAGTACTTC. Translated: CASSYRSDRGPTAKNIQYF.

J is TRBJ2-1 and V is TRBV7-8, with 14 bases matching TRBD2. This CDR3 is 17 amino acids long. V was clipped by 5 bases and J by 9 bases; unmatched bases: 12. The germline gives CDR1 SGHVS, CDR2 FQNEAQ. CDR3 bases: TGTGCCAGCAGCCTGGGGACTAGCGGGAGCAGTAGGGGTGAGCAGTTCTTC. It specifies CASSLGTSGSSRGEQFF.

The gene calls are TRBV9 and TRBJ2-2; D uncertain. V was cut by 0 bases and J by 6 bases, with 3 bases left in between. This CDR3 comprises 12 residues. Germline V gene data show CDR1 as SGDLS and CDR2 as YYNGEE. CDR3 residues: CASSVASGELFF. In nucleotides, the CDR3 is TGTGCCAGCAGCGTAGCTTCCGGGGAGCTGTTTTTT.

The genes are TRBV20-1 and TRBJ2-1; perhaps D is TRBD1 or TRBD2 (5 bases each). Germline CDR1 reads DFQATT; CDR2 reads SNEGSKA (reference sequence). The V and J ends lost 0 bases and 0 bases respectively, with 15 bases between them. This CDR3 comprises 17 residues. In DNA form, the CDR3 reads TGCAGTGCTAGAGATTATGACGGGACCAGCTCCTACAATGAGCAGTTCTTC. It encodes CSARDYDGTSSYNEQFF.

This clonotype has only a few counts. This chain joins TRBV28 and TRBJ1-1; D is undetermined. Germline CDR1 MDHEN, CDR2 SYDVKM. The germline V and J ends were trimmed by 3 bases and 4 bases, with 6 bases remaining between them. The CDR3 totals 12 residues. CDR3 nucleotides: TGTGCCAGCAGTTTGGCAATCACTGAAGCTTTCTTT. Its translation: CASSLAITEAFF.

CDR3 nucleotides: TGTGCCAGCAGCGAGGGAGGGTCGACCGGGGAGCTGTTTTTT. Translation: CASSEGGSTGELFF. The chain combines TRBV28 with TRBJ2-2; 7 bases map to TRBD2. Germline trimming cut 6 bases from V and 5 bases from J; bases unmatched to any gene: 6. Germline CDR1 MDHEN, CDR2 SYDVKM. The CDR3 has 14 residues.

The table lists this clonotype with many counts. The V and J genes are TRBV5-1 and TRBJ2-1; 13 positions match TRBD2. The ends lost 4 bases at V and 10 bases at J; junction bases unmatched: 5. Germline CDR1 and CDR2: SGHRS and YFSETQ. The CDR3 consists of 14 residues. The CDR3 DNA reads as TGCGCCAGCAGCAACGGACTAGCGGGAGTGGAGCAGTTCTTC. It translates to CASSNGLAGVEQFF. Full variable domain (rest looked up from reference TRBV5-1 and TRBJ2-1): KAGVTQTPRYLIKTRGQQVTLSCSPISGHRSVSWYQQTPGQGLQFLFEYFSETQRNKGNFPGRFSGRQFSNSRSEMNVSTLELGDSALYLCASSNGLAGVEQFFGPGTRLTVL.

DNA for the CDR3: TGCGCCAGCAGCTTGACAGGGTTCGCGAACACCGGGGAGCTGTTTTTT. The encoded protein is CASSLTGFANTGELFF. The V call is TRBV5-1, the J call TRBJ2-2; D is possibly TRBD1 (6 bases). Germline V gene lookup returns CDR1 SGHRS and CDR2 YFSETQ. This CDR3 contains 16 residues. V lost 1 base and J 0 bases, leaving 10 bases between the germline ends. Looking up the rest from reference TRBV5-1 and TRBJ2-2 gives the full variable domain: KAGVTQTPRYLIKTRGQQVTLSCSPISGHRSVSWYQQTPGQGLQFLFEYFSETQRNKGNFPGRFSGRQFSNSRSEMNVSTLELGDSALYLCASSLTGFANTGELFFGEGSRLTVL.